This T cell receptor beta chain was found in a study of blood T cell repertoires in COVID-19. Across the whole study: Italy, Spain and the United States were the sources of the convalescent and acute COVID-19 samples.

The germline V and J ends were trimmed by 8 bases and 11 bases, with 15 bases remaining between them. From germline, CDR1 is SGHTA and CDR2 FQGTGA. This CDR3 is built from 12 residues. In the authors' methods: Amplification of reference gene primers was used by the study to estimate nucleated cell counts. TCRdb's copy holds only in-frame clones and misses some; the assay was immunoSEQ multiplex PCR. The D gene and trimming were derived from the DNA, and the V and J assignments and clone size from that table. There are 200,000 to 250,000 clones in the sample; almost 85% occur only once, and less than 6.5% lies in the top ten. This clone was counted many times.

The specimen was peripheral blood. The TCR comes from a man aged 50-60 years with COVID-19, enrolled during active disease. The chain carries TRBV7-3 and TRBJ2-2, with a weak D call TRBD2 (6 bases). The CDR3 sequence is CASRGSGHELFF. The CDR3, as DNA: TGTGCCAGCCGGGGGAGCGGGCACGAGCTGTTTTTT.